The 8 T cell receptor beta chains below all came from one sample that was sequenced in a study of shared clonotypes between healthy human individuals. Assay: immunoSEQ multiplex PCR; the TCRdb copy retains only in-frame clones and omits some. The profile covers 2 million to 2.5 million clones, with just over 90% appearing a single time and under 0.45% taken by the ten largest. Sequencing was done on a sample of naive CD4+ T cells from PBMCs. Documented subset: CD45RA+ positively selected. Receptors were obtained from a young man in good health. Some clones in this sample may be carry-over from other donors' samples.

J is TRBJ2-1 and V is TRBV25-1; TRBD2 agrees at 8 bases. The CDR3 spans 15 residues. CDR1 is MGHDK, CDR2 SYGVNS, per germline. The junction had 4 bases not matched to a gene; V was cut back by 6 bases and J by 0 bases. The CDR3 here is CASSLSGSSYNEQFF. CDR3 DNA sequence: TGTGCCAGCAGCCTGAGCGGGAGCTCCTACAATGAGCAGTTCTTC.

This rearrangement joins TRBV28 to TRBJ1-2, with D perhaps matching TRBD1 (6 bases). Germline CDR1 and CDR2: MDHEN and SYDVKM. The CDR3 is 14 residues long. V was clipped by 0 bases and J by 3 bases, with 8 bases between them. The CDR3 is CASSLWTGHYGYTF. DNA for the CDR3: TGTGCCAGCAGTTTATGGACAGGCCACTATGGCTACACCTTC.

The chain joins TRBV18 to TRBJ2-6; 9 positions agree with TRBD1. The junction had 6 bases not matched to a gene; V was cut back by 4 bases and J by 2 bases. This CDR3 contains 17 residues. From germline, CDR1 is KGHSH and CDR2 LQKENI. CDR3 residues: CASSLWTGEAGANVLTF. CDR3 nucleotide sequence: TGTGCCAGCTCACTCTGGACAGGGGAGGCTGGGGCCAACGTCCTGACTTTC. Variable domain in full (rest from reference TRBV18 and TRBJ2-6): NAGVMQNPRHLVRRRGQEARLRCSPMKGHSHVYWYRQLPEEGLKFMVYLQKENIIDESGMPKERFSAEFPKEGPSILRIQQVVRGDSAAYFCASSLWTGEAGANVLTFGAGSRLTVL.

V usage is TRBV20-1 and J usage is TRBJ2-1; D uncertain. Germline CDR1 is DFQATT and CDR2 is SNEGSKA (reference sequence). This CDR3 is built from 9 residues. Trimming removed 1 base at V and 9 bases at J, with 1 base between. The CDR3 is CSARGEQFF. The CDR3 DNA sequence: TGCAGTGCTAGAGGTGAGCAGTTCTTC.

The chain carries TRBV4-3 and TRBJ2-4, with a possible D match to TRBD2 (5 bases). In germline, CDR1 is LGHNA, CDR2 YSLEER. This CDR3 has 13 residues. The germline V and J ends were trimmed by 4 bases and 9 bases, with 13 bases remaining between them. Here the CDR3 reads CASSPFPGSIQYF. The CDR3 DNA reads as TGCGCCAGCAGCCCATTCCCGGGGAGCATTCAGTACTTC.

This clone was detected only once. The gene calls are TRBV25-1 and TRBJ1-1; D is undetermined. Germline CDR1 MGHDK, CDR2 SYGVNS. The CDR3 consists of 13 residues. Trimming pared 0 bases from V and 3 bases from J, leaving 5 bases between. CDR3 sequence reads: CASSEYGYTEAFF. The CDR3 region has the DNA TGTGCCAGCAGTGAATATGGGTACACTGAAGCTTTCTTT.

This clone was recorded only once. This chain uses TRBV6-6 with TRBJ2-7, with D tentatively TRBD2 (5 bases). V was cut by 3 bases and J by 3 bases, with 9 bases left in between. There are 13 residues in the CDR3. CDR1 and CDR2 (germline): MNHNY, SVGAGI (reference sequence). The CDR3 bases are TGTGCCAGCAGTTATCGGGGAAACTACGAGCAGTACTTC. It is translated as CASSYRGNYEQYF.

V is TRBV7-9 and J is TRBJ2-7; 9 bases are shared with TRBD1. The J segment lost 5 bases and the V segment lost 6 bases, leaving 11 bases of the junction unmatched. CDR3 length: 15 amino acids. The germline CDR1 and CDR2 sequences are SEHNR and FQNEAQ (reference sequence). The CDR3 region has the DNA TGTGCCAGCAGGGAACCGGGACAGGGACCCAACGAGCAGTACTTC. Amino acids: CASREPGQGPNEQYF. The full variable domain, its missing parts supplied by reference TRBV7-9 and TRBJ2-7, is DTGVSQNPRHKITKRGQNVTFRCDPISEHNRLYWYRQTLGQGPEFLTYFQNEAQLEKSRLLSDRFSAERPKGSFSTLEIQRTEQGDSAMYLCASREPGQGPNEQYFGPGTRLTVT.